This entry lists 14 T cell receptor beta chains sequenced from one sample in a study of identical twins. TCRdb called the 5' RACE reads again in MiXCR, with one record for every CDR3 protein. Of roughly 570,000 distinct CDR3 sequences listed, approximately 10% are singletons. The data were also submitted as part of a second study, on yellow fever vaccine responses in identical twins.

Sequences were obtained from PBMCs. These receptors all come from a woman under 30 in good health.

There are a few counts of this clonotype. The V and J genes are TRBV15 and TRBJ2-1, with 12 nucleotides matching TRBD2. Trimming took 1 base from V and 8 from J; bases not matched to a gene: 6. CDR3 length equals 16 residues. Germline lookup yields CDR1 LNHNV and CDR2 YYDKDF (reference sequence). CDR3 sequence reads: CATSRGLAGVGYEQFF. CDR3 nucleotides: TGTGCCACCAGCAGAGGACTAGCGGGAGTTGGCTATGAGCAGTTCTTC. Full variable domain (rest looked up from reference TRBV15 and TRBJ2-1): DAMVIQNPRYQVTQFGKPVTLSCSQTLNHNVMYWYQQKSSQAPKLLFHYYDKDFNNEADTPDNFQSRRPNTSFCFLDIRSPGLGDTAMYLCATSRGLAGVGYEQFFGPGTRLTVL.

This clonotype has just a few counts. The chain links TRBV6-5 to TRBJ2-5, with TRBD2 matching 8 bases. Germline-derived CDR1 and CDR2 are MNHEY and SVGAGI. Trimming at V came to 1 base and at J to 4 bases, leaving 5 bases not matched to a gene. This CDR3 comprises 15 residues. In DNA, the CDR3 is TGTGCCAGCAGTTACTTTACGGGGGGGGGAGAGACCCAGTACTTC. It specifies CASSYFTGGGETQYF.

This clonotype has more than one count but fewer than ten. CDR3 bases: TGTGCCAGCAGCCAAGGGGGACAGGCGGAATATGGCTACACCTTC. This codes for CASSQGGQAEYGYTF. This chain connects TRBV14 to TRBJ1-2; 8 bases match TRBD1. Germline trimming cut 1 base from V and 5 bases from J; bases unmatched to any gene: 6. The CDR3 consists of 15 residues. Per the germline V gene, CDR1 is SGHDN and CDR2 is FVKESK.

This clonotype was seen ten or more times. This chain connects TRBV12-3 or TRBV12-4 to TRBJ2-7; 10 bases line up with TRBD2. Trimming cost V 5 bases and J 2 bases; bases outside gene matches: 15. The CDR3 is 18 residues long. CDR3 nucleotides: TGTGCCAGCAGTCCGATTCGCGGACTAGCGGAAAGGACCTACGAGCAGTACTTC. Amino acids: CASSPIRGLAERTYEQYF.

The chain is built from TRBV9 and TRBJ2-1; a possible D gene is TRBD2 (6 bases). The CDR3 has 15 residues. Trimming cost V 2 bases and J 1 base, with 10 bases left between them. The germline V gene encodes CDR1 SGDLS and CDR2 YYNGEE. In nucleotides, the CDR3 is TGTGCCAGCAGCGTCGAGGGACTGTCCTACAATGAGCAGTTCTTC. Translated, it gives CASSVEGLSYNEQFF. The variable domain in full, completed from reference TRBV9 and TRBJ2-1, reads DSGVTQTPKHLITATGQRVTLRCSPRSGDLSVYWYQQSLDQGLQFLIQYYNGEERAKGNILERFSAQQFPDLHSELNLSSLELGDSALYFCASSVEGLSYNEQFFGPGTRLTVL.

This clonotype was found a few times. The chain links TRBV7-8 to TRBJ1-1; D is uncertain. The germline CDR1 and CDR2 sequences are SGHVS and FQNEAQ. The CDR3 length is 14 residues. Trimming cost V 5 bases and J 2 bases, with 12 bases left between them. Here the CDR3 DNA reads TGTGCCAGCAGCCACTCGGGGAGCAACACTGAAGCTTTCTTT. Its protein is CASSHSGSNTEAFF.

This clonotype was recorded a few times. CDR3 sequence: CAPWGTSGYNEQFF. CDR3 sequence (DNA): TGTGCCCCCTGGGGGACTAGCGGCTACAATGAGCAGTTCTTC. J is TRBJ2-1 and V is TRBV6-4; TRBD2 matches at 11 bases. V lost 11 bases, J lost 3 bases, and 6 bases stayed unmatched. In germline, CDR1 is MRHNA, CDR2 SNTAGT. The CDR3 runs 14 residues.

This clonotype has ten or more counts. The gene calls are TRBV28 and TRBJ2-7; 7 nucleotides match TRBD1. Trimming took 6 bases from V and 1 from J; bases not matched to a gene: 6. CDR1 and CDR2 (germline): MDHEN, SYDVKM. This CDR3 region has 14 residues. The CDR3: CASRGQGVSYEQYF. The CDR3, as DNA: TGTGCCAGCAGGGGCCAGGGGGTTTCCTACGAGCAGTACTTC.

At least ten counts were recorded for this clonotype. The genes are TRBV6-5 and TRBJ1-5; D is possibly TRBD1 (6 bases). Germline V gene sequence: CDR1 MNHEY, CDR2 SVGAGI. V was trimmed by 4 bases and J by 9 bases, leaving 13 bases between them. The CDR3 loop spans 13 amino acids. CDR3 DNA: TGTGCCAGCAGTTCGACAGGACAGTCGCCCCAGCATTTT. Protein sequence: CASSSTGQSPQHF.

This clonotype was detected ten times or more. CDR3 amino acids: CASSLGQRSNTGELFF. Written as DNA, the CDR3 is TGTGCCAGCAGTCTAGGACAGCGATCGAACACCGGGGAGCTGTTTTTT. The chain employs TRBV12-3 or TRBV12-4 and TRBJ2-2; D possibly corresponds to TRBD1 (6 bases). This CDR3 region has 16 residues. The V and J ends lost 5 bases and 0 bases respectively, with 13 bases between them.

This clonotype was detected only a few times. V gene TRBV20-1 combines with J gene TRBJ2-7, with 15 positions matching TRBD2. Unmatched junction bases numbered 4, after V lost 3 bases and J lost 4 bases. Germline-derived CDR1 and CDR2 are DFQATT and SNEGSKA (reference sequence). The CDR3 length is 15 residues. The CDR3 protein is CSARAGTSGGYEQYF. The CDR3 DNA is TGCAGTGCTAGGGCCGGGACTAGCGGGGGGTACGAGCAGTACTTC.

This clonotype has a handful of counts. DNA of the CDR3: TGTGCCAGCGGGGGGGCCCCTGACAATGAGCAGTTCTTC. Protein sequence: CASGGAPDNEQFF. J is TRBJ2-1 and V is TRBV7-9; TRBD2 is a possible D gene (7 bases). This CDR3 is built from 13 residues. V was shortened by 8 bases and J by 5 bases, with 13 bases between the two germline ends. The germline V gene encodes CDR1 SEHNR and CDR2 FQNEAQ (reference sequence).

This clonotype showed up just a few times. The chain carries TRBV6-5 and TRBJ2-7, with D uncertain. Germline loops: CDR1 MNHEY, CDR2 SVGAGI. Trimming shortened V by 4 bases and J by 4 bases, and 17 bases separated the two germline ends. The CDR3 extends over 15 amino acids. The CDR3, as DNA: TGTGCCAGCAGTTCAGTCAGTCCCCCGGCGTACGAGCAGTACTTC. Amino acid sequence: CASSSVSPPAYEQYF.

The rearrangement uses TRBV7-8 and TRBJ2-2; 9 positions match TRBD2. The germline gives CDR1 SGHVS, CDR2 FQNEAQ. J was trimmed by 1 base and V by 5 bases; bases with no gene match: 5. The CDR3 is 16 amino acids. CDR3 loop: CASSILTSGNTGELFF. The CDR3 region has the DNA TGTGCCAGCAGCATCCTGACTAGCGGGAACACCGGGGAGCTGTTTTTT. Complete variable domain (other parts from reference TRBV7-8 and TRBJ2-2): GAGVSQSPRYKVAKRGQDVALRCDPISGHVSLFWYQQALGQGPEFLTYFQNEAQLDKSGLPSDRFFAERPEGSVSTLKIQRTQQEDSAVYLCASSILTSGNTGELFFGEGSRLTVL.